This T cell receptor beta chain was sequenced during a study of blood T cells in healthy people across ages. V shed 4 bases and J 5 bases; nucleotides not matched to a gene: 7. The CDR3 runs to 14 residues. CDR1 and CDR2 from the germline V gene are LGHNA and YNFKEQ. A J-beta primer mix and a sample-barcoded 5' primer were used in a second PCR of roughly 6 to 11 cycles. A 12-random-nucleotide template-switch adaptor tagged each cDNA molecule. One entry per CDR3 protein, called by TCRdb with MiXCR from the 5' RACE reads. The profile shows some 1.6 million distinct CDR3 sequences, 30% to 35% of them singletons.

This receptor was taken from a woman aged 25 to 39 in good health. This chain connects TRBV4-2 to TRBJ2-5, with 7 bases lining up with TRBD2. The sequenced sample was blood. Written as DNA, the CDR3 is TGTGCCAGCAGCCCTAAGGCCGGGGGGGAGACCCAGTACTTC. Protein: CASSPKAGGETQYF.